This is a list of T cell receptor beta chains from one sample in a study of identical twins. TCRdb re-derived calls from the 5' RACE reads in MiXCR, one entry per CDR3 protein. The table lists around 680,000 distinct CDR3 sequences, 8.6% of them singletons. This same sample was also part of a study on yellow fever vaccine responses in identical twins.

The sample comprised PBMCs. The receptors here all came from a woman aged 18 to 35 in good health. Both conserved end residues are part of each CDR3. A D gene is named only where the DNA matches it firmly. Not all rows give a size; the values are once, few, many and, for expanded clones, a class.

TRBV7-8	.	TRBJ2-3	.	TGTGCCAGCATCTTAGGGGGAGGAGACACAGATACGCAGTATTTT	CASILGGGDTDTQYF
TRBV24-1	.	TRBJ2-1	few	TGTGCCACCAGTCGTTACGGGAGCGGTGCCTACAATGAGCAGTTCTTC	CATSRYGSGAYNEQFF
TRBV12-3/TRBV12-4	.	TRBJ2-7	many	TGTGCCAGCAGTATCGACAGGTTCCCTTCCTACGAGCAGTACTTC	CASSIDRFPSYEQYF
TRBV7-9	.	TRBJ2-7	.	TGTGCCAGCAGCTTCGACCGAGGAAACGAGCAGTACTTC	CASSFDRGNEQYF
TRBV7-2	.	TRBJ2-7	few	TGTGCCAGCAGCTTAGGTCGGGCCTACTACGAGCAGTACTTC	CASSLGRAYYEQYF
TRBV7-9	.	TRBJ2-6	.	TGTGCCAGCAGCCCACAGATCTCTGGGGCCAACGTCCTGACTTTC	CASSPQISGANVLTF
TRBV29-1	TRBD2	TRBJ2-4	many	TGCAGCGTTGAATTTTTTAGCGGGATAGCCAAAAACATTCAGTACTTC	CSVEFFSGIAKNIQYF
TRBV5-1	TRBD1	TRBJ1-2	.	TGCGCCAGCAGCTTGGTTCAGGGGGCACATGGCTACACCTTC	CASSLVQGAHGYTF
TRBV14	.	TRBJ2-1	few	TGTGCCAGCAGCCAAGATTTATTGGGCGGGAACAATGAGCAGTTCTTC	CASSQDLLGGNNEQFF
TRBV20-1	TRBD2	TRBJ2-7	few	TGCAGTGCTAAGACTAGCGGGGGTTACGAGCAGTACTTC	CSAKTSGGYEQYF
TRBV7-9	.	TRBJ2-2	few	TGTGCCAGCAGAAACAGGGTGAAGAACACCGGGGAGCTGTTTTTT	CASRNRVKNTGELFF
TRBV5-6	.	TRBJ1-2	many	TGTGCCAGCAGCTTGGGAGGGGACTATGGCTACACCTTC	CASSLGGDYGYTF
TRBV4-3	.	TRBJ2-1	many	TGCGCCAGCAGCCAAGAGCGAAGGGACAATGAGCAGTTCTTC	CASSQERRDNEQFF
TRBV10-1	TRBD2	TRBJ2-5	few	TGCGCCAGCAGTGATTCTCTAGCGGGACAAGAGACCCAGTACTTC	CASSDSLAGQETQYF
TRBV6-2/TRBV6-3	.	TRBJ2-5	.	TGTGCCAGCAGTTACCTGGTAGCGAGTGAAGAGACCCAGTACTTC	CASSYLVASEETQYF
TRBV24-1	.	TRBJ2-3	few	TGTGCCACCAGTCCGACAGGTGGAGATACGCAGTATTTT	CATSPTGGDTQYF
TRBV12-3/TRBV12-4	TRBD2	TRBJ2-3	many	TGTGCCAGCAGGAAGACTAGCGGGAAGACAGATACGCAGTATTTT	CASRKTSGKTDTQYF
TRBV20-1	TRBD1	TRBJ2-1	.	TGCAGTGCTAGAGTAGGGGGCCGGTACAATGAGCAGTTCTTC	CSARVGGRYNEQFF
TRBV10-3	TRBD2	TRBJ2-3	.	TGTGCCATCAAGGCTAGCGGGGTAAACACAGATACGCAGTATTTT	CAIKASGVNTDTQYF
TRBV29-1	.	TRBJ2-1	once	TGCAGCGTTGAGCCGGGTCCTGAGCAGTTCTTC	CSVEPGPEQFF
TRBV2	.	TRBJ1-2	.	TGTGCCAGCAGTCCTGGAGAGCTTCTTTCCTACTATGGCTACACCTTC	CASSPGELLSYYGYTF
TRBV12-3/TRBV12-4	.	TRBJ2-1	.	TGTGCCAGTCGGGGGGCCCAATACAATGAGCAGTTCTTC	CASRGAQYNEQFF